The source of this T cell receptor beta chain is a study of cytomegalovirus exposure and HLA in healthy donors. Whole-study context: Genotyping of roughly 400 donors showed that over 65% belonged to the Caucasian-associated ancestry cluster.

Trimming pared 1 base from V and 1 base from J, leaving 7 bases between. Germline V CDR1 and CDR2: LNHNV, YYDKDF (reference sequence). The CDR3 covers 14 residues. Concerning this clone: Its matching antigen is unknown.

Study outcomes and limitations: Later analysis demonstrated an association between a missense DCLRE1C variant and TCR beta V- and J-gene trimming. Highly shared variants forming one cluster were likely a sequencing artifact. Later analysis identified 15,000 to 20,000 TCR beta sequences associated with HLA alleles, using a false discovery rate threshold of 0.05.

This PCR relied on a set of 60 Vbeta primers and 13 Jbeta primers. Method: immunoSEQ multiplex PCR; TCRdb's copy keeps in-frame clones and lacks some. The sample holds 90,000 to 120,000 clones, around two thirds seen once. The sequence was obtained from a man aged 50-59 years in good health and CMV-seropositive. Sequencing used PBMCs. The rearrangement joins TRBV15 to TRBJ2-5; D remains unclear. In DNA form, the CDR3 reads TGTGCCACCAGCAGAGCACAGCTCCAAGAGACCCAGTACTTC. Residues: CATSRAQLQETQYF.